What follows is one T cell receptor beta chain and its context. What it recognizes is unknown. The data originate from a study of cytomegalovirus exposure and HLA in healthy donors. The overall study: Most donors, roughly 84% of a few hundred genotyped, fell in the Caucasian-associated ancestry cluster. Findings of the study overall: V- and J-gene trimming of TCR beta was linked (in a later analysis) to a missense DCLRE1C variant. The likely origin of a cluster of highly shared sequence variants was a sequencing artifact.

The CDR3 extends over 13 amino acids. Trimming shortened V by 5 bases and J by 2 bases, and 10 bases separated the two germline ends. The germline V gene encodes CDR1 SEHNR and CDR2 FQNEAQ (reference sequence). A multiplex PCR was run with 60 Vbeta primers and 13 Jbeta primers. The assay was immunoSEQ multiplex PCR, and TCRdb's table has in-frame clones only and misses some. The sample consists of around 200,000 clones, approximately 78% of them appearing once. The chain links TRBV7-9 to TRBJ2-7; perhaps TRBD2 as D (6 bases). The sequence was collected from a woman in her forties in good health and CMV-seronegative. The sample consisted of PBMCs. CDR3 DNA: TGTGCCAGCAGCCAAGGACTAACCTACGAGCAGTACTTC. This encodes CASSQGLTYEQYF. Based on the CDR3 plus reference TRBV7-9 and TRBJ2-7, the full variable domain is DTGVSQNPRHKITKRGQNVTFRCDPISEHNRLYWYRQTLGQGPEFLTYFQNEAQLEKSRLLSDRFSAERPKGSFSTLEIQRTEQGDSAMYLCASSQGLTYEQYFGPGTRLTVT.